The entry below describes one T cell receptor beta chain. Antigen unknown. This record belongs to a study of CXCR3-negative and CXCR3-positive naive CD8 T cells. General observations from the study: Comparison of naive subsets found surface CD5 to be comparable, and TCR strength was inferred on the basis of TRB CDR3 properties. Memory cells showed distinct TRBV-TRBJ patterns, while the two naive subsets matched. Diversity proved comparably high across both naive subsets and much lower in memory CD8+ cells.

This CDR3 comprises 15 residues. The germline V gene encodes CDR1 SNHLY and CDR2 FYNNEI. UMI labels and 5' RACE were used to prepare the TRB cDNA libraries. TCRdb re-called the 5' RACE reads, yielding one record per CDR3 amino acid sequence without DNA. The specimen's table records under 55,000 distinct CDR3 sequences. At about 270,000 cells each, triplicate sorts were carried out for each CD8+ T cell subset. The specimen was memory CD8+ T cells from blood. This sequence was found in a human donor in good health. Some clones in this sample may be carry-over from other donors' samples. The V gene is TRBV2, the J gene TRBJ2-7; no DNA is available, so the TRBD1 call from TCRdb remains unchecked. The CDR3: CASSTGTASSYEQYF.